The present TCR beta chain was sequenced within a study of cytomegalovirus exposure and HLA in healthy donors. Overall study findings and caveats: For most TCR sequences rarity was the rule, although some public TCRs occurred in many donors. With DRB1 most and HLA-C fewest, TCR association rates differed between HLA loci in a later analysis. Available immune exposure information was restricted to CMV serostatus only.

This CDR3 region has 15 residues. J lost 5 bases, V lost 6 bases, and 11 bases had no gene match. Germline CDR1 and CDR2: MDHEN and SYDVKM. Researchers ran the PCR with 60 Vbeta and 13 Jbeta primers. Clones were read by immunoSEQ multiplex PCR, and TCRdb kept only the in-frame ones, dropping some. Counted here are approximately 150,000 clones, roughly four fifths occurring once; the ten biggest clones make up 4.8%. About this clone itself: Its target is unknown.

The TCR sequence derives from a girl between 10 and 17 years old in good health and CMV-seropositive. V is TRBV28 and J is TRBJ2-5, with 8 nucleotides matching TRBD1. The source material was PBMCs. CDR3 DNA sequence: TGTGCCAGCAGCGACTTGGACAGGGAGTTTGAGACCCAGTACTTC. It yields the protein CASSDLDREFETQYF.